This paragraph covers one TCR beta chain sequence. The data belong to a study of T cell responses to AZD1222 COVID-19 vaccine. The germline CDR1 and CDR2 sequences are SGHVS and FNYEAQ. After removal of 4 bases from V and 1 base from J, the junction contained 5 bases not matched to a gene. This CDR3 contains 17 residues. Here immunoSEQ multiplex PCR was the method, and the copy in TCRdb shows in-frame clones only, minus some. The top ten clones hold roughly an eighth of a sample with about 120,000 clones, roughly 89% of them seen once. The genes are TRBV7-6 and TRBJ2-3, with 13 bases matching TRBD2. The sequence came from an adult in good health. The material was peripheral blood, obtained on day 0 of AZD1222 vaccination. In DNA, the CDR3 is TGTGCCAGCAGCTCTACACTAGCGGGAGGGCGCACAGATACGCAGTATTTT. Translated: CASSSTLAGGRTDTQYF.